These 17 T cell receptor beta chains share one sample of origin, sequenced in a study of T cells in Graves' hyperthyroidism and ophthalmopathy. The investigators amplified TCR beta CDR3 regions from RNA transcripts. Initially, a first-round RT-PCR of the TCR CDR3 employed the HTBI primer set. Via MiXCR, TCRdb re-called the multiplex PCR reads, giving one row per CDR3 protein. This table has some 510,000 distinct CDR3 sequences, roughly 50% appearing once. Sequencing was done on a sample of peripheral blood or thyroid tissue (not recorded which). These receptors were collected from a woman aged 18-30 years with Graves' hyperthyroidism.

This clonotype showed up just a few times. The J gene is TRBJ2-5, the V gene TRBV29-1, with TRBD2 as a possible D gene (6 bases). This CDR3 has 9 residues. Deletions cut 4 bases from V and 9 bases from J, with 6 bases between. The germline V gene encodes CDR1 SQVTM and CDR2 ANQGSEA. As DNA, the CDR3 is TGCAGCGTTGGGGAGGCCCAGTACTTC. It encodes CSVGEAQYF.

The J gene is TRBJ2-6, the V gene TRBV6-5; D might be TRBD1 (6 bases). CDR3 length: 14 residues. Germline assignment: CDR1 MNHEY and CDR2 SVGAGI. Between the trimmed V and J ends, which lost 5 bases and 5 bases, there was a span of 10 bases. CDR3 coding DNA: TGTGCCAGCAGTCCTAGGGGGAGGGCCAACGTCCTGACTTTC. It translates to CASSPRGRANVLTF.

This CDR3 is CAGGTALNYGYTF. CDR3 DNA sequence: TGTGCCGGCGGGACAGCCCTTAACTATGGCTACACCTTC. The chain is built from TRBV25-1 and TRBJ1-2, with 7 bases aligning to TRBD1. The V segment lost 11 bases and the J segment 1 base; nucleotides outside the gene matches: 7. The CDR3 is 13 amino acids. CDR1 and CDR2 (germline): MGHDK, SYGVNS.

This clonotype was recorded many times. This sequence joins TRBV29-1 and TRBJ1-5; D is ambiguous. The germline V and J ends were trimmed by 0 bases and 6 bases, with 6 bases remaining between them. The germline V gene encodes CDR1 SQVTM and CDR2 ANQGSEA. The CDR3 has 12 amino acids. CDR3: CSVEDLGQPQHF. The CDR3 DNA reads TGCAGCGTTGAAGATCTAGGTCAGCCCCAGCATTTT.

V usage is TRBV9 and J usage is TRBJ1-4, with D uncertain. The germline CDR1 and CDR2 sequences are SGDLS and YYNGEE. The CDR3 extends over 13 amino acids. Trimming left V 2 bases short and J 6 bases short, with 8 bases between. CDR3 loop: CASSVLGDEKLFF. The CDR3 region has the DNA TGTGCCAGCAGCGTGTTGGGAGATGAAAAACTGTTTTTT.

The rearrangement links TRBV20-1 to TRBJ1-5; no clear D gene. V was cut by 3 bases and J by 0 bases, with 9 bases left in between. The germline CDR1 and CDR2 sequences are DFQATT and SNEGSKA (reference sequence). This CDR3 is built from 14 residues. The DNA of the CDR3 is TGCAGTGCTAGGGTAGGGAGTAGCAATCAGCCCCAGCATTTT. Protein sequence: CSARVGSSNQPQHF.

This clonotype was observed many times. The rearrangement joins TRBV2 to TRBJ2-5; 10 bases agree with TRBD1. Germline assignment: CDR1 SNHLY and CDR2 FYNNEI. The CDR3 length is 14 residues. With 6 bases clipped from V and 4 bases from J, the junction kept 5 bases outside the gene matches. CDR3 bases: TGTGCCAGCAGCAAGCGGACAGGGGGAGAGACCCAGTACTTC. Protein sequence: CASSKRTGGETQYF.

As concerns this clonotype: A much larger clone lies a single base off, so this may be a read error. The rearrangement joins TRBV5-8 to TRBJ1-3; D gene uncertain. V was trimmed by 5 bases and J by 4 bases, leaving 7 bases between them. The CDR3 totals 12 residues. The germline V gene encodes CDR1 SGHTS and CDR2 YDEGEE. CDR3 nucleotides: TGTGCCAGCAGTGGGGTCGGAAACACCATATATTTT. This translates into CASSGVGNTIYF.

The chain couples TRBV19 to TRBJ1-2; weak D call: TRBD1 (5 bases). The CDR3 has 15 amino acids. Trimming cost V 6 bases and J 5 bases, with 19 bases left between them. Germline V gene sequence: CDR1 LNHDA, CDR2 SQIVND (reference sequence). For the CDR3, the DNA is TGTGCCAGTAGGACCCCTCCGAGGGGCCGATATGGCTACACCTTC. Translation: CASRTPPRGRYGYTF.

There are many counts of this clonotype. This sequence joins TRBV10-3 and TRBJ1-2; TRBD1 aligns across 8 bases. J lost 4 bases, V lost 4 bases, and 5 bases had no gene match. This CDR3 has 14 amino acids. CDR1 is ENHRY, CDR2 SYGVKD, per germline. CDR3 protein: CAISVTGEGYGYTF. The DNA for the CDR3 is TGTGCCATCAGTGTGACAGGGGAGGGCTATGGCTACACCTTC.

The J gene is TRBJ2-2, the V gene TRBV2; the D gene is possibly TRBD2 (6 bases). The length of the CDR3 is 16 residues. V was clipped by 6 bases and J by 0 bases, with 14 bases between them. Germline loops: CDR1 SNHLY, CDR2 FYNNEI. CDR3: CASSLLGRTNTGELFF. The CDR3 region has the DNA TGTGCCAGCAGCTTACTGGGGAGGACGAACACCGGGGAGCTGTTTTTT.

This clonotype was detected only a few times. The rearrangement links TRBV7-6 to TRBJ2-7; TRBD2 matches 8 bases. CDR3 length: 16 residues. Germline assignment: CDR1 SGHVS and CDR2 FNYEAQ. The junction had 4 bases not matched to a gene; V was cut back by 0 bases and J by 0 bases. The DNA of the CDR3 is TGTGCCAGCAGCTTAGCGGGCGGGGGGCTCTCCTACGAGCAGTACTTC. It encodes CASSLAGGGLSYEQYF.

The rearrangement uses TRBV19 and TRBJ1-5; TRBD1 agrees at 7 bases. The CDR3 is 15 residues long. Germline trimming cut 7 bases from V and 7 bases from J; bases unmatched to any gene: 13. In germline, CDR1 is LNHDA, CDR2 SQIVND (reference sequence). The CDR3 bases are TGTGCCAGTATAATAGGGACAGTAATAGGCCAGCCCCAGCATTTT. Encoded protein: CASIIGTVIGQPQHF.

This clonotype has ten or more counts. This chain uses TRBV29-1 with TRBJ1-1; unclear D gene. The CDR3 sequence is 12 residues long. Per the germline V gene, CDR1 is SQVTM and CDR2 is ANQGSEA. V lost 5 bases and J lost 1, with 8 bases in between. The CDR3 loop reads CSVSFGNTEAFF. In DNA, the CDR3 is TGCAGCGTTTCATTTGGGAACACTGAAGCTTTCTTT.

This clonotype has more than one count but fewer than ten. The V gene is TRBV7-9, the J gene TRBJ1-1; 7 nucleotides match TRBD1. Trimming cost V 6 bases and J 4 bases; bases outside gene matches: 8. There are 14 residues in the CDR3. Germline V gene data show CDR1 as SEHNR and CDR2 as FQNEAQ (reference sequence). The CDR3 DNA sequence: TGTGCCAGCAGTGAAGACAGGGCGAGCACTGAAGCTTTCTTT. Translated, it gives CASSEDRASTEAFF. The entire variable domain, with the rest obtained from reference TRBV7-9 and TRBJ1-1, is as follows: DTGVSQNPRHKITKRGQNVTFRCDPISEHNRLYWYRQTLGQGPEFLTYFQNEAQLEKSRLLSDRFSAERPKGSFSTLEIQRTEQGDSAMYLCASSEDRASTEAFFGQGTRLTVV.

In its sample, this clonotype was seen a few times. One end of the junction is discordant with germline, which a read error may explain. V usage is TRBV10-3 and J usage is TRBJ2-7, with D hard to call. The CDR3 covers 13 residues. In germline, CDR1 is ENHRY, CDR2 SYGVKD. CDR3 residues: CASSESNLYEQYF. CDR3 in DNA: TGTGCCAGCAGTGAATCCAACCTATACGAGCAGTACTTC.

The V gene is TRBV19, the J gene TRBJ2-6; 8 bases match TRBD2. Looked up from germline, CDR1 is LNHDA and CDR2 is SQIVND (reference sequence). Germline trimming cut 7 bases from V and 1 base from J; bases unmatched to any gene: 9. CDR3 size: 17 residues. The CDR3 DNA reads TGTGCCAGTACCATGAGCGGGAGTGAATCTGGGGCCAACGTCCTGACTTTC. This translates into CASTMSGSESGANVLTF.